A single sample is the source of the 11 T cell receptor beta chains below, sequenced in a study of early T cells in non-severe SARS-CoV-2 infection. TCRdb ran MiXCR on the 5' RACE reads and lists one entry per CDR3 protein. The table records 50,000 to 70,000 distinct CDR3 sequences, about 8% of them present only once. The sequencing sample was made of whole blood. These receptors were obtained from an adult who was a healthcare worker with PCR-confirmed SARS-CoV-2 infection or an uninfected control (not recorded which).

This clonotype came up a few times. The chain combines TRBV4-1 with TRBJ2-3, with 10 nucleotides matching TRBD2. Losses at the gene ends were 2 bases for V and 0 bases for J; bases not matched to a gene: 2. Germline V CDR1 and CDR2: MGHRA, YSYEKL. The CDR3 extends over 16 amino acids. CDR3 residues: CASSQTSGVSTDTQYF. The CDR3 coding sequence is TGCGCCAGCAGCCAAACTAGCGGGGTTAGCACAGATACGCAGTATTTT.

This clonotype was counted ten times or more. This rearrangement joins TRBV24-1 to TRBJ2-1, with unresolved D. The CDR3 runs 12 residues. Looked up from germline, CDR1 is KGHDR and CDR2 is SFDVKD. Trimming stripped 6 bases from V and 4 bases from J, with 6 bases between. The CDR3 DNA follows: TGTGCCACCAGTTCTTTATACAATGAGCAGTTCTTC. The encoded protein is CATSSLYNEQFF.

This clonotype was detected only a few times. In nucleotides, the CDR3 is TGTGCCAGCAGCCCAGGGGGCTTTATCCTCGAGCAGTACTTC. This codes for CASSPGGFILEQYF. The J gene is TRBJ2-7, the V gene TRBV7-6; 8 positions match TRBD1. V lost 5 bases, J lost 6 bases, and 9 bases stayed unmatched. The germline CDR1 and CDR2 sequences are SGHVS and FNYEAQ. CDR3 length: 14 residues. The complete variable domain, with remaining parts taken from reference TRBV7-6 and TRBJ2-7, reads GAGVSQSPRYKVTKRGQDVALRCDPISGHVSLYWYRQALGQGPEFLTYFNYEAQQDKSGLPNDRFSAERPEGSISTLTIQRTEQRDSAMYRCASSPGGFILEQYFGPGTRLTVT.

The table lists this clonotype with many counts. The V gene is TRBV28, the J gene TRBJ2-7, with D possibly being TRBD1 (6 bases). Trimming took off 2 bases at V and 7 bases at J, with 15 bases between the two ends. The length of the CDR3 is 14 residues. Germline CDR1 and CDR2: MDHEN and SYDVKM. CDR3 residues: CASSLDRYASEQYF. CDR3 DNA: TGTGCCAGCAGTTTAGACAGGTACGCTTCTGAGCAGTACTTC.

This clonotype was seen many times. V is TRBV20-1 and J is TRBJ2-3; D is perhaps TRBD2 (5 bases). CDR3 length equals 13 residues. The germline V gene has CDR1 DFQATT and CDR2 SNEGSKA (reference sequence). CDR3 sequence reads: CRAPRRGTDTQYF. The CDR3 DNA is TGCAGAGCTCCGAGGCGGGGCACAGATACGCAGTATTTT.

This clonotype was observed a few times. V gene TRBV6-5 combines with J gene TRBJ2-3; D might be TRBD2 (6 bases). The CDR3 is 14 amino acids. CDR1 MNHEY and CDR2 SVGAGI come from the germline V gene. The V end lost 5 bases, the J end lost 4 bases, and 13 bases lay between the germline ends. Here the CDR3 reads CASSSPGRSDTQYF. CDR3 coding DNA: TGTGCCAGCAGTAGCCCAGGGAGGTCAGATACGCAGTATTTT.

This clonotype appeared many times. The chain has TRBV12-3 or TRBV12-4 and TRBJ1-2; D is possibly TRBD1 (5 bases). Trimming removed 2 bases at V and 1 base at J, with 11 bases between. There are 15 residues in the CDR3. CDR3 DNA: TGTGCCAGCAGTTTATATCCAGGGCATAACTATGGCTACACCTTC. Translating gives CASSLYPGHNYGYTF.

This clonotype has more than one count but fewer than ten. This chain connects TRBV3-1 to TRBJ1-6, with D tentatively TRBD1 (6 bases). CDR1 is LGHDT and CDR2 is YNNKEL in the germline V gene (reference sequence). Trimming removed 1 base from V and 10 bases from J, with 14 bases in between. The length of the CDR3 is 15 residues. CDR3 DNA: TGTGCCAGCAGCCAAGGGGGGCCAAGAGGGTCACCCCTCCACTTT. Protein product: CASSQGGPRGSPLHF.

In this sample, this clonotype turned up a few times. The chain employs TRBV7-9 and TRBJ1-5; TRBD1 matches 8 bases. In germline, CDR1 is SEHNR, CDR2 FQNEAQ (reference sequence). The CDR3 runs to 15 residues. V trimming: 3 bases; J trimming: 3 bases; junction bases outside the gene matches: 4. DNA of the CDR3: TGTGCCAGCAGCTTGACAGGGGACGTCAATCAGCCCCAGCATTTT. Translated, it gives CASSLTGDVNQPQHF.

As for this clonotype: This clone may be a read error of a much larger clone one base away. The chain joins TRBV12-5 to TRBJ1-1, with 7 bases that match TRBD1. CDR3 length equals 15 residues. CDR1 and CDR2 from the germline V gene are LGHNT and FRNRAP. V shed 7 bases, J shed 4 bases, and the junction held 12 bases outside the gene matches. CDR3 nucleotides: TGTGCTAGTGCCTTTACAACAGGGGATAGCACTGAAGCTTTCTTT. Its protein product is CASAFTTGDSTEAFF.

In its sample, this clonotype was seen a few times. The chain has TRBV7-2 and TRBJ2-2, with a possible D match to TRBD1 (5 bases). V shed 7 bases and J shed 0 bases, with 12 bases lying between them. CDR1 is SGHTA and CDR2 is FQGNSA in the germline V gene. CDR3 length: 15 residues. CDR3 sequence (DNA): TGTGCCAGCAACTTGACAGCGTCGAACACCGGGGAGCTGTTTTTT. It yields the protein CASNLTASNTGELFF. Supplemented by reference TRBV7-2 and TRBJ2-2, the full variable domain reads GAGVSQSPSNKVTEKGKDVELRCDPISGHTALYWYRQSLGQGLEFLIYFQGNSAPDKSGLPSDRFSAERTGGSVSTLTIQRTQQEDSAVYLCASNLTASNTGELFFGEGSRLTVL.